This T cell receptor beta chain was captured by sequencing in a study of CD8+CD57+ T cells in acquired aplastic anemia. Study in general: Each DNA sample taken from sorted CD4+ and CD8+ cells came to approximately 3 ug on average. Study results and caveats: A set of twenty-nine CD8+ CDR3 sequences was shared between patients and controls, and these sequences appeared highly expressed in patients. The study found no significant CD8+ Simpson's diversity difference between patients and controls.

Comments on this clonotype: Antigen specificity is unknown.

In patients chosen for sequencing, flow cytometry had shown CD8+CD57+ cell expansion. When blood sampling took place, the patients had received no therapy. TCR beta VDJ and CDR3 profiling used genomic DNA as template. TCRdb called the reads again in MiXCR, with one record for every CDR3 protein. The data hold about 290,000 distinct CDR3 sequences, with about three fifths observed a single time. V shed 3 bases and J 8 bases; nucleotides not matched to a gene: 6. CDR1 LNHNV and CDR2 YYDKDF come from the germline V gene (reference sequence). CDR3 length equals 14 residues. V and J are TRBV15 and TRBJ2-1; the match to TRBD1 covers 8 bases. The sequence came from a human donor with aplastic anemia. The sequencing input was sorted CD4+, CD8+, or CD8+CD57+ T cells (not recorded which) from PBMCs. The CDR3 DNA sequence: TGTGCCACCAGCAGGGACAGGGAAACCGATGAGCAGTTCTTC. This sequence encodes CATSRDRETDEQFF. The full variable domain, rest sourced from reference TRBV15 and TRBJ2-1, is DAMVIQNPRYQVTQFGKPVTLSCSQTLNHNVMYWYQQKSSQAPKLLFHYYDKDFNNEADTPDNFQSRRPNTSFCFLDIRSPGLGDTAMYLCATSRDRETDEQFFGPGTRLTVL.